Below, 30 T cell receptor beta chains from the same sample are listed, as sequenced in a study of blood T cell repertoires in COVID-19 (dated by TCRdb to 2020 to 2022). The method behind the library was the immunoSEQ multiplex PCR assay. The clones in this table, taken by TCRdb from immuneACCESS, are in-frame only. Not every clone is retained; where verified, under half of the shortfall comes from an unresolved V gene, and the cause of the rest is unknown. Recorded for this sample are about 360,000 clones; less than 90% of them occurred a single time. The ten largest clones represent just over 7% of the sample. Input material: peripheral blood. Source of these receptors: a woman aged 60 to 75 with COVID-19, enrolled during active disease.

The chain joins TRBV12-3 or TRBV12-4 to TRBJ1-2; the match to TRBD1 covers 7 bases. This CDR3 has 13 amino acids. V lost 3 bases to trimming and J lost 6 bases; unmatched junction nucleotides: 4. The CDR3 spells CASSLAGQHGYTF. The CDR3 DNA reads TGTGCCAGCAGTTTGGCGGGACAGCATGGCTACACCTTC.

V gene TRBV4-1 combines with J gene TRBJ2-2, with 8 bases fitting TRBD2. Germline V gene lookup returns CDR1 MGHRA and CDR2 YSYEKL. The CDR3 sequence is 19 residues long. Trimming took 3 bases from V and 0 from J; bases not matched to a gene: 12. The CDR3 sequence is CASSHPAGGVHANTGELFF. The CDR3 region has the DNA TGCGCCAGCAGCCATCCGGCGGGGGGTGTCCATGCGAACACCGGGGAGCTGTTTTTT.

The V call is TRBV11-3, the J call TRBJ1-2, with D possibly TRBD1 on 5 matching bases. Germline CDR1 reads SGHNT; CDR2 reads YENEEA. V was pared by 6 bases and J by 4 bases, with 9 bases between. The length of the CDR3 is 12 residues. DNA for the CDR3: TGTGCCAGCAGTCCTGACAGCTATGGCTACACCTTC. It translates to CASSPDSYGYTF.

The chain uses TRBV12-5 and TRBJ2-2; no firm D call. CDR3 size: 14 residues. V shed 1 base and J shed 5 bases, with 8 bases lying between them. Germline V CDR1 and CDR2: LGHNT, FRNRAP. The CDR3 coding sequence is TGTGCTAGTGGTTTGGGTTCAGGTACCGGGGAGCTGTTTTTT. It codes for CASGLGSGTGELFF.

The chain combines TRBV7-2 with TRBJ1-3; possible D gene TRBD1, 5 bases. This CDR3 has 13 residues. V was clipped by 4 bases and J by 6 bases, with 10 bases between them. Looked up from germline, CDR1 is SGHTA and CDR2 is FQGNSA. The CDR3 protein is CASSSLGENTIYF. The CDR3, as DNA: TGTGCCAGCAGCTCCTTAGGGGAAAACACCATATATTTT.

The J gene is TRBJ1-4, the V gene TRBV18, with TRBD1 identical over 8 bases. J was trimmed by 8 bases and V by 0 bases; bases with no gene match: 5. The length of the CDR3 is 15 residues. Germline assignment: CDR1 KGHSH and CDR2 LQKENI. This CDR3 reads CASSPPSQGGEKLFF. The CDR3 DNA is TGTGCCAGCTCACCACCCTCACAGGGGGGAGAAAAACTGTTTTTT.

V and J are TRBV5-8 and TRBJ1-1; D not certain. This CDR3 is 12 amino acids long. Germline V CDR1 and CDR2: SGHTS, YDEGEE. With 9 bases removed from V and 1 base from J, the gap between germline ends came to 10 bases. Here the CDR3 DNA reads TGTGCCACCAGAAGGAGGAACACTGAAGCTTTCTTT. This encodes CATRRRNTEAFF.

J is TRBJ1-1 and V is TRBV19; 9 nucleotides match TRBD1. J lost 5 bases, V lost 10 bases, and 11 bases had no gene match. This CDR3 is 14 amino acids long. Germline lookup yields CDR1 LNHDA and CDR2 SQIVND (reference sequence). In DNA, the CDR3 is TGTGCCACAAACCGGGACAGGGCTTCGACTGAAGCTTTCTTT. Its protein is CATNRDRASTEAFF.

The DNA for the CDR3 is TGCGCCAGCAGTGAAGGTCGCTCGGGGTCCCAAGAGACCCAGTACTTC. This codes for CASSEGRSGSQETQYF. This chain joins TRBV10-1 and TRBJ2-5, with a weak D call TRBD2 (5 bases). Trimming cost V 3 bases and J 1 base, with 15 bases left between them. This CDR3 is 16 amino acids long. The germline CDR1 and CDR2 sequences are WNHNN and SYGVQD (reference sequence).

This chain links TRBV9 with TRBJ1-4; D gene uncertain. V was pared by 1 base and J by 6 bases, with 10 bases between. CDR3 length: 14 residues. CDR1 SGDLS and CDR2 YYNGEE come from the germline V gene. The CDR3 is CASSVSGSHEKLFF. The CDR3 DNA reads TGTGCCAGCAGCGTATCTGGGAGCCATGAAAAACTGTTTTTT. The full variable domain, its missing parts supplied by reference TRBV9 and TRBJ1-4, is DSGVTQTPKHLITATGQRVTLRCSPRSGDLSVYWYQQSLDQGLQFLIQYYNGEERAKGNILERFSAQQFPDLHSELNLSSLELGDSALYFCASSVSGSHEKLFFGSGTQLSVL.

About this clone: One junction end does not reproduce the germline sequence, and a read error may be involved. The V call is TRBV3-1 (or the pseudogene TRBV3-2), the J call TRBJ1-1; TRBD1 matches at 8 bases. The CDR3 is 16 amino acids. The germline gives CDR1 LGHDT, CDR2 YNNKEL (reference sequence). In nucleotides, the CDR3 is TGTGCCAGCAGCCAAGACCCCGGGACAGGCAGGTCAAAGCAGGTCTTT. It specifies CASSQDPGTGRSKQVF.

The CDR3 nucleotides read TGTGCTAGTGGTTCCGGGGACAGGGGGCTCTACGAGCAGTACTTC. Translating gives CASGSGDRGLYEQYF. J is TRBJ2-7 and V is TRBV12-5, with 12 bases identical to TRBD1. With V trimmed by 4 bases and J by 3 bases, 4 bases remained unmatched. The V gene's germline CDR1 is LGHNT and CDR2 FRNRAP. The CDR3 sequence is 15 residues long.

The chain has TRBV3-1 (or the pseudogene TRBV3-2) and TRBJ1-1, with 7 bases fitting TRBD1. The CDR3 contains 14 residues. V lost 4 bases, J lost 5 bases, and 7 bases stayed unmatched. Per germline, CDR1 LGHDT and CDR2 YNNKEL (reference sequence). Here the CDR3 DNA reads TGTGCCAGCAGCCGATGGGACAGAGGTACTGAAGCTTTCTTT. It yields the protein CASSRWDRGTEAFF.

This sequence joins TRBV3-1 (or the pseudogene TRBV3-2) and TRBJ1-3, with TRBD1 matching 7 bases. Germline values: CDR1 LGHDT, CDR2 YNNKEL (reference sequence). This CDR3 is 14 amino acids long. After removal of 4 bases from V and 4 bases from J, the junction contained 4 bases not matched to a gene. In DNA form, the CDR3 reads TGTGCCAGCAGCCCCCGGGACAGCGGAAACACCATATATTTT. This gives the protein CASSPRDSGNTIYF.

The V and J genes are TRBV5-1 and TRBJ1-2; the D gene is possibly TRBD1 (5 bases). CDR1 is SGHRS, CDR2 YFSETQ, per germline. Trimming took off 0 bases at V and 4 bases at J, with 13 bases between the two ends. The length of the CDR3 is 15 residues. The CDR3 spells CASSLGVGGFYGYTF. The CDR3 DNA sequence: TGCGCCAGCAGCTTGGGAGTCGGGGGGTTCTATGGCTACACCTTC.

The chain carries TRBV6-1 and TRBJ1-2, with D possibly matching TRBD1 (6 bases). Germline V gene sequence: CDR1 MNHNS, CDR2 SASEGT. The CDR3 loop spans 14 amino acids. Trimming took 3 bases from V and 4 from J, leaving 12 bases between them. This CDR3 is CASSDPQGPYGYTF. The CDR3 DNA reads TGTGCCAGCAGTGATCCACAGGGCCCCTATGGCTACACCTTC.

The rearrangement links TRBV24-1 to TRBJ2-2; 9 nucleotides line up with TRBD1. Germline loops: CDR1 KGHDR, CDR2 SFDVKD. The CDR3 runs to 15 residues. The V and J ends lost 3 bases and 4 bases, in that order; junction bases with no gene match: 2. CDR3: CATSDRQGGTGELFF. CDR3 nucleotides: TGTGCCACCAGTGATCGACAGGGGGGCACCGGGGAGCTGTTTTTT.

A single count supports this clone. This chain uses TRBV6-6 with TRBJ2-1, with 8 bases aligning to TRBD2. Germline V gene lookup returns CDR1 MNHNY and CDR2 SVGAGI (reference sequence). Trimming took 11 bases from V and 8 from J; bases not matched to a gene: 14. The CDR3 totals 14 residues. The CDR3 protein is CAARGRGEKDEQFF. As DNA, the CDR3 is TGTGCCGCCAGAGGGCGGGGGGAGAAGGATGAGCAGTTCTTC.

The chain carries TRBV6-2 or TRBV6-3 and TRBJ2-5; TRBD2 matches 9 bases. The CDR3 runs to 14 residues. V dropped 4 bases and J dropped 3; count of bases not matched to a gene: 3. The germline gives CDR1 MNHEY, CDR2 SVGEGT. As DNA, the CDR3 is TGTGCCAGCAGTTCCAGCGGGGGGAAAGAGACCCAGTACTTC. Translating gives CASSSSGGKETQYF.

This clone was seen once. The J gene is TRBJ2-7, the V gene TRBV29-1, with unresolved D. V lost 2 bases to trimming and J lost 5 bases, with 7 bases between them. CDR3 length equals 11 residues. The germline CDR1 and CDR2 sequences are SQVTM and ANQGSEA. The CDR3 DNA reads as TGCAGCGTTGAAACAGTAGACGAGCAGTACTTC. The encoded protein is CSVETVDEQYF.

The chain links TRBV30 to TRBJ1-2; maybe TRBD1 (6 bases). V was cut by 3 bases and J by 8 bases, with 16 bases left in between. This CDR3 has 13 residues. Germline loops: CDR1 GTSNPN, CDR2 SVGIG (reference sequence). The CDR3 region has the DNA TGTGCCTGGAGCGGCGACGCAGGGGCAGGCTACACCTTC. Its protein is CAWSGDAGAGYTF. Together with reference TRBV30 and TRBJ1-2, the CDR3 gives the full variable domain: SQTIHQWPATLVQPVGSPLSLECTVEGTSNPNLYWYRQAAGRGLQLLFYSVGIGQISSEVPQNLSASRPQDRQFILSSKKLLLSDSGFYLCAWSGDAGAGYTFGSGTRLTVV.

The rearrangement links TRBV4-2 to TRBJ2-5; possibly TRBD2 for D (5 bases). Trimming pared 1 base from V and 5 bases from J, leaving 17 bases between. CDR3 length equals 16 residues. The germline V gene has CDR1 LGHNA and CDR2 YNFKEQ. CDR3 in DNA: TGTGCCAGCAGCCAAGTTGCGGGCGGAGTTCGGGAGACCCAGTACTTC. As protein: CASSQVAGGVRETQYF.

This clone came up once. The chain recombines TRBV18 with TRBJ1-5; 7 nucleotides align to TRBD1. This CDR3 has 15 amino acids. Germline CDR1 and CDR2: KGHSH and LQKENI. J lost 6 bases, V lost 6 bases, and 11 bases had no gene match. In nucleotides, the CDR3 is TGTGCCAGCTCTAACGGGCAGGGGGTGGGTCAGCCCCAGCATTTT. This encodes CASSNGQGVGQPQHF. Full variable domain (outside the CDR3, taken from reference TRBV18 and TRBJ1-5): NAGVMQNPRHLVRRRGQEARLRCSPMKGHSHVYWYRQLPEEGLKFMVYLQKENIIDESGMPKERFSAEFPKEGPSILRIQQVVRGDSAAYFCASSNGQGVGQPQHFGDGTRLSIL.

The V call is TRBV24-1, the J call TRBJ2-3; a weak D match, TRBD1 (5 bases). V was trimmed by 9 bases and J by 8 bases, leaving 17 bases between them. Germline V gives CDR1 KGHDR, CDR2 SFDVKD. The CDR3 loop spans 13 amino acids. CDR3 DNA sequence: TGTGCCACCGCGACAGACCTTTCTACTACGCAGTATTTT. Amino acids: CATATDLSTTQYF.

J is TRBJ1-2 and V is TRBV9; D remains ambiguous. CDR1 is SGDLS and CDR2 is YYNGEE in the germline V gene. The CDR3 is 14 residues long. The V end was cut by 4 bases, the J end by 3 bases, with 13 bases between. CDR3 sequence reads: CASSPTTADYGYTF. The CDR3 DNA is TGTGCCAGCAGCCCGACCACAGCGGACTATGGCTACACCTTC.

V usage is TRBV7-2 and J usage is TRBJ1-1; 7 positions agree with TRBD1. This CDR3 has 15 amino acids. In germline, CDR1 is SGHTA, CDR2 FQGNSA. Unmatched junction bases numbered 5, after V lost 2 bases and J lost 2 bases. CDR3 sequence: CASSLPGTANTEAFF. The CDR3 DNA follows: TGTGCCAGCAGCTTACCCGGGACAGCTAACACTGAAGCTTTCTTT.

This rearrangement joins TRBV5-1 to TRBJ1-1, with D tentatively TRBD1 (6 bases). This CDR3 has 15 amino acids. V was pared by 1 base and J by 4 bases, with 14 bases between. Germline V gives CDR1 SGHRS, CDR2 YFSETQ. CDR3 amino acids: CASSLYPGVRTEAFF. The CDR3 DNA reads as TGCGCCAGCAGCTTGTATCCAGGGGTTCGCACTGAAGCTTTCTTT.

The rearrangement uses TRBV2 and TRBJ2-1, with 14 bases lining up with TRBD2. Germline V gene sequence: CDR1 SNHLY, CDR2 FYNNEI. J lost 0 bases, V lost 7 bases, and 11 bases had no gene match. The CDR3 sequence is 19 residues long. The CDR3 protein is CASNRGTSGGPSSYNEQFF. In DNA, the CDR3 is TGTGCCAGCAACCGAGGGACTAGCGGGGGCCCGAGCTCCTACAATGAGCAGTTCTTC. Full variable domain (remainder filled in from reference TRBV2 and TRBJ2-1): EPEVTQTPSHQVTQMGQEVILRCVPISNHLYFYWYRQILGQKVEFLVSFYNNEISEKSEIFDDQFSVERPDGSNFTLKIRSTKLEDSAMYFCASNRGTSGGPSSYNEQFFGPGTRLTVL.

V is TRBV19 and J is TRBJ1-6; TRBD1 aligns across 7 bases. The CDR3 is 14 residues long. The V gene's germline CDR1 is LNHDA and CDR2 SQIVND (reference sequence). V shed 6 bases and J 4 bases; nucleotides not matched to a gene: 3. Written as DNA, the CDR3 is TGTGCCAGTAGAATGGGACAGTATAATTCACCCCTCCACTTT. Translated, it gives CASRMGQYNSPLHF.

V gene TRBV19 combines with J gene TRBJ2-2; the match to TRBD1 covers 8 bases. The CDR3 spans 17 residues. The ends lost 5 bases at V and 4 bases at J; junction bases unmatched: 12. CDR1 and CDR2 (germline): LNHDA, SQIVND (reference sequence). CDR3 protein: CASSPQRTGLSTGELFF. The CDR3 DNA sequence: TGTGCCAGTAGTCCTCAAAGGACAGGGTTATCCACCGGGGAGCTGTTTTTT. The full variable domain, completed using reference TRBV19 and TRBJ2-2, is DGGITQSPKYLFRKEGQNVTLSCEQNLNHDAMYWYRQDPGQGLRLIYYSQIVNDFQKGDIAEGYSVSREKKESFPLTVTSAQKNPTAFYLCASSPQRTGLSTGELFFGEGSRLTVL.